This T cell receptor (beta chain) was sequenced for a study of blood T cell repertoires in COVID-19. Study-wide background: COVID-19 samples, acute and convalescent, were from the United States, Italy and Spain. From T cells, B-cell-depleted T cells, or PBMCs came the material, which was cDNA or gDNA.

Germline trimming cut 4 bases from V and 5 bases from J; bases unmatched to any gene: 3. Germline lookup yields CDR1 MNHEY and CDR2 SMNVEV (reference sequence). The CDR3 has 14 residues. Authors' processing steps: The assay estimated nucleated cells by amplifying reference gene primers. The method was immunoSEQ multiplex PCR; TCRdb's version includes in-frame clones alone and lacks a portion of them. V and J calls and clone size are copied from that table; D and trimming were computed from the DNA. The top ten clones hold around 64% of a sample with 40,000 to 50,000 clones, roughly 86% of them seen once.

Sequences were obtained from peripheral blood. This TCR was recovered from a man between 65 and 85 years old with acute or convalescent COVID-19. The chain employs TRBV27 and TRBJ1-3; 9 bases align to TRBD1. The CDR3 coding sequence is TGTGCCAGCAGTTCAGGGACAGGGCGAAACACCATATATTTT. It specifies CASSSGTGRNTIYF.